Following are 21 T cell receptor beta chains from one sample sequenced in a study of metastatic and nonmetastatic thyroid tumors. Thyroid surgery was performed in patients who had received no treatment beforehand. Via MiXCR, TCRdb re-called the PCR reads. This table has 20,000 to 30,000 clones, roughly 12% appearing once. Material for sequencing was blood. These receptors were obtained from a female donor with papillary thyroid cancer or a benign thyroid nodule (not recorded which). Some clones in this sample may be carry-over from other donors' samples.

This clone appeared a few times. The junction departs from germline at one end; a sequencing error may be responsible. The chain links TRBV6-1 to TRBJ2-4; TRBD2 matches 9 bases. The CDR3 has 18 amino acids. From germline, CDR1 is MNHNS and CDR2 SASEGT. CDR3 residues: CAISEAGGVRLAKNIQYF. The DNA of the CDR3 is TGTGCCATCAGTGAAGCGGGGGGCGTCAGGCTAGCCAAAAACATTCAGTACTTC.

This clone was detected many times. The V and J genes are TRBV24-1 and TRBJ1-5; TRBD1 might be the D (5 bases). CDR1 KGHDR and CDR2 SFDVKD come from the germline V gene. V lost 9 bases to trimming and J lost 8 bases, with 13 bases between them. This CDR3 is 12 amino acids long. CDR3 bases: TGTGCCACCTCATCACCACAGGAGCCCCAGCATTTT. It codes for CATSSPQEPQHF.

This chain connects TRBV19 to TRBJ2-3, with TRBD2 identical over 7 bases. After removal of 5 bases from V and 0 bases from J, the junction contained 2 bases not matched to a gene. The CDR3 has 14 amino acids. CDR1 and CDR2 from the germline V gene are LNHDA and SQIVND (reference sequence). This CDR3 reads CASSFSGSTDTQYF. CDR3 bases: TGTGCCAGTAGTTTTAGCGGGAGCACAGATACGCAGTATTTT. Drawing the rest from reference TRBV19 and TRBJ2-3, the complete variable domain is DGGITQSPKYLFRKEGQNVTLSCEQNLNHDAMYWYRQDPGQGLRLIYYSQIVNDFQKGDIAEGYSVSREKKESFPLTVTSAQKNPTAFYLCASSFSGSTDTQYFGPGTRLTVL.

This clone was picked up many times. V and J are TRBV9 and TRBJ1-4, with D hard to call. Germline V gives CDR1 SGDLS, CDR2 YYNGEE. V shed 0 bases and J shed 8 bases, with 11 bases lying between them. The CDR3 has 14 amino acids. The chain's CDR3 is CASSVGPDGEKLFF. The CDR3 coding sequence is TGTGCCAGCAGCGTAGGCCCCGACGGGGAAAAACTGTTTTTT.

Many counts were recorded for this clone. V gene TRBV10-1 combines with J gene TRBJ2-1; the D is unclear. V was clipped by 0 bases and J by 7 bases, with 1 base between them. The CDR3 spans 11 residues. The germline CDR1 and CDR2 sequences are WNHNN and SYGVQD (reference sequence). The CDR3 DNA follows: TGCGCCAGCAGTGAGTCGAATGAGCAGTTCTTC. This codes for CASSESNEQFF.

This clone appeared many times. The genes are TRBV4-1 and TRBJ2-5; TRBD2 might be the D (5 bases). Germline V lookup: CDR1 MGHRA, CDR2 YSYEKL. Deletions cut 0 bases from V and 9 bases from J, with 20 bases between. The CDR3 has 16 amino acids. The CDR3 nucleotides read TGCGCCAGCAGCCAAGACCCGGCTAGCCTCCCTATGGCCCAGTACTTC. It is translated as CASSQDPASLPMAQYF.

This clone occurred many times. The same CDR3 also results from other DNA sequences found in this sample. The chain recombines TRBV7-9 with TRBJ1-4; D is perhaps TRBD1 (6 bases). Germline V CDR1 and CDR2: SEHNR, FQNEAQ (reference sequence). The germline V and J ends were trimmed by 5 bases and 7 bases, with 20 bases remaining between them. The CDR3 contains 16 residues. CDR3 residues: CASSTRHRDKGEKLFF. The CDR3 region has the DNA TGTGCCAGCAGCACCCGACACAGGGACAAAGGTGAAAAACTGTTTTTT. The full variable domain, with the rest looked up from reference TRBV7-9 and TRBJ1-4, is DTGVSQNPRHKITKRGQNVTFRCDPISEHNRLYWYRQTLGQGPEFLTYFQNEAQLEKSRLLSDRFSAERPKGSFSTLEIQRTEQGDSAMYLCASSTRHRDKGEKLFFGSGTQLSVL.

This clone has a count of ten or more. The DNA for the CDR3 is TGTGCCAGCAAACCGGACTTGTCAAAGTTGGGCTACACCTTC. It specifies CASKPDLSKLGYTF. This chain connects TRBV6-4 to TRBJ1-2; D gene ambiguous. This CDR3 has 14 amino acids. Germline loops: CDR1 MRHNA, CDR2 SNTAGT. The V end was cut by 7 bases, the J end by 8 bases, with 20 bases between.

This clone was detected ten times or more. The chain carries TRBV12-3 or TRBV12-4 and TRBJ2-3; D remains unclear. This CDR3 region has 11 residues. The germline V and J ends were trimmed by 7 bases and 6 bases, with 8 bases remaining between them. For the CDR3, the DNA is TGTGCCAGCACCCCCGGGGATACGCAGTATTTT. Translation: CASTPGDTQYF.

This clone was counted many times. The V gene is TRBV7-3, the J gene TRBJ2-3; 7 bases match TRBD1. The CDR3 extends over 13 amino acids. V was clipped by 3 bases and J by 6 bases; unmatched bases: 3. CDR1 is SGHTA, CDR2 FQGTGA, per germline. As DNA, the CDR3 is TGTGCCAGCAGCTTCGACAGGGAGGATACGCAGTATTTT. It codes for CASSFDREDTQYF.

This clone was recorded many times. This chain links TRBV15 with TRBJ2-2; D could derive from TRBD1 or TRBD2 (5 bases each). Per the germline V gene, CDR1 is LNHNV and CDR2 is YYDKDF (reference sequence). The CDR3 covers 14 residues. Between the trimmed V and J ends, which lost 5 bases and 2 bases, there was a span of 9 bases. The CDR3 sequence: CATSRDANTGELFF. The CDR3 region has the DNA TGTGCCACCAGCCGGGACGCCAACACCGGGGAGCTGTTTTTT.

The V call is TRBV12-3 or TRBV12-4, the J call TRBJ2-1, with unresolved D. This CDR3 is built from 13 residues. V lost 3 bases to trimming and J lost 9 bases, with 12 bases between them. The CDR3 is CASSFKGSGEQFF. As DNA, the CDR3 is TGTGCCAGCAGTTTTAAAGGTTCTGGTGAGCAGTTCTTC.

This clone was counted many times. The chain combines TRBV6-6 with TRBJ2-2, with 7 bases matching TRBD1. From germline, CDR1 is MNHNY and CDR2 SVGAGI (reference sequence). The trim removed 0 bases at V and 7 bases at J, leaving 11 bases unmatched. The CDR3 covers 17 residues. DNA for the CDR3: TGTGCCAGCAGTTACTCGTCGTGGACAGGCAATGACGGGGAGCTGTTTTTT. It codes for CASSYSSWTGNDGELFF.

This clone was detected many times. V usage is TRBV28 and J usage is TRBJ1-1; no firm D call. The germline V gene encodes CDR1 MDHEN and CDR2 SYDVKM. The V end lost 3 bases, the J end lost 4 bases, and 12 bases lay between the germline ends. The CDR3 spans 14 residues. CDR3 nucleotides: TGTGCCAGCAGTTTTGGGTTTTCGAGCACTGAAGCTTTCTTT. It translates to CASSFGFSSTEAFF.

This clone was observed many times. The chain employs TRBV19 and TRBJ1-5; 9 bases are a match to TRBD1. V lost 5 bases to trimming and J lost 6 bases; unmatched junction nucleotides: 20. CDR1 is LNHDA, CDR2 SQIVND, per germline (reference sequence). CDR3 length: 19 amino acids. The CDR3 DNA follows: TGTGCCAGTAGTCCCCTCCTCCCACAGGGGGCATTTTGGGTTCAGCCCCAGCATTTT. It codes for CASSPLLPQGAFWVQPQHF.

This clone has at least ten counts. The chain recombines TRBV4-2 with TRBJ2-7; 10 bases map to TRBD1. The CDR3 contains 17 residues. Germline CDR1 and CDR2: LGHNA and YNFKEQ. The V segment lost 7 bases and the J segment 5 bases; nucleotides outside the gene matches: 17. In nucleotides, the CDR3 is TGTGCCAGCAACCCAGGCATAAAGGGACAGGGGACCGACGAGCAGTACTTC. Amino acids: CASNPGIKGQGTDEQYF.

This clone showed up many times. The V gene is TRBV5-1, the J gene TRBJ1-4; 7 nucleotides match TRBD1. The V segment lost 0 bases and the J segment 8 bases; nucleotides outside the gene matches: 7. The CDR3 has 15 residues. Germline V CDR1 and CDR2: SGHRS, YFSETQ. CDR3 sequence: CASSLASTGREKLFF. As DNA, the CDR3 is TGCGCCAGCAGCTTGGCTTCGACAGGGAGAGAAAAACTGTTTTTT.

There are many counts of this clone. The CDR3 DNA sequence: TGTGCCAGCAGCGTAGAACCCGAGACAGGGGCAACCCTCTCTGGGGCCAACGTCCTGACTTTC. This encodes CASSVEPETGATLSGANVLTF. The gene calls are TRBV9 and TRBJ2-6; 8 nucleotides align to TRBD1. The CDR3 spans 21 residues. Trimming at V came to 0 bases and at J to 0 bases, leaving 14 bases not matched to a gene. Germline V gene sequence: CDR1 SGDLS, CDR2 YYNGEE.

This clone is classed as medium-sized. The V gene is TRBV6-2 or TRBV6-3, the J gene TRBJ2-7; D is possibly TRBD2 (6 bases). The V end lost 8 bases, the J end lost 6 bases, and 11 bases lay between the germline ends. CDR1 is MNHEY and CDR2 is SVGEGT in the germline V gene. The CDR3 runs to 11 residues. CDR3 region: CASGGFREQYF. CDR3 bases: TGTGCCAGCGGGGGGTTTCGCGAGCAGTACTTC.

This clone was recorded at least ten times. At the DNA level, this CDR3 is encoded by other sequences in the same sample as well. This rearrangement joins TRBV7-8 to TRBJ1-5, with D perhaps matching TRBD1 (5 bases). Trimming stripped 5 bases from V and 0 bases from J, with 8 bases between. The V gene's germline CDR1 is SGHVS and CDR2 FQNEAQ. CDR3 length: 14 amino acids. This CDR3 reads CASSPQGSNQPQHF. The DNA of the CDR3 is TGTGCCAGCAGCCCCCAGGGTAGCAATCAGCCCCAGCATTTT.

In its sample, this clone was seen a few times. This sequence joins TRBV6-1 and TRBJ2-6, with no clear D. Trimming took off 0 bases at V and 1 base at J, with 4 bases between the two ends. Germline values: CDR1 MNHNS, CDR2 SASEGT. The CDR3 length is 15 residues. CDR3 DNA sequence: TGTGCCAGCAGTGAAGCAGGGTCTGGGGCCAACGTCCTGACTTTC. The encoded protein is CASSEAGSGANVLTF.